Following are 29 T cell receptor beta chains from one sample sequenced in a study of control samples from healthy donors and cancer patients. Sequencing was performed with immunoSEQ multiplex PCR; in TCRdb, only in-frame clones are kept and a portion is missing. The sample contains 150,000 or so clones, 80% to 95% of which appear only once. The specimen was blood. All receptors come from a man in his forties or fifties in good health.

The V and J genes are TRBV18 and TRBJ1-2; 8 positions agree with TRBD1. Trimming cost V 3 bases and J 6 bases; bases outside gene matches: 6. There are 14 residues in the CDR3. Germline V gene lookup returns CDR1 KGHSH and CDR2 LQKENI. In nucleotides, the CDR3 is TGTGCCAGCTCACCGCGGACAGGGTTGGATGGCTACACCTTC. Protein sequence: CASSPRTGLDGYTF.

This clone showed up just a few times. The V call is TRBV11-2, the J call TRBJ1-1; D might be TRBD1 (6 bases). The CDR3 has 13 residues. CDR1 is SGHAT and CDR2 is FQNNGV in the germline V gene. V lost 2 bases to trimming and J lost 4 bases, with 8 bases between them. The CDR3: CASSLQGFTEAFF. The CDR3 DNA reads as TGTGCCAGCAGCTTACAGGGGTTCACTGAAGCTTTCTTT. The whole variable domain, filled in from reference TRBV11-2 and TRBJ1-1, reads EAGVAQSPRYKIIEKRQSVAFWCNPISGHATLYWYQQILGQGPKLLIQFQNNGVVDDSQLPKDRFSAERLKGVDSTLKIQPAKLEDSAVYLCASSLQGFTEAFFGQGTRLTVV.

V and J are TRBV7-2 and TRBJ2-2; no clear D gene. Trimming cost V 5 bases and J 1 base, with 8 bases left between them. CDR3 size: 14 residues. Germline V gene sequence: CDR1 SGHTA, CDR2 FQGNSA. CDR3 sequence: CASSPVGNTGELFF. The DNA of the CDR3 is TGTGCCAGCAGCCCGGTGGGGAACACCGGGGAGCTGTTTTTT.

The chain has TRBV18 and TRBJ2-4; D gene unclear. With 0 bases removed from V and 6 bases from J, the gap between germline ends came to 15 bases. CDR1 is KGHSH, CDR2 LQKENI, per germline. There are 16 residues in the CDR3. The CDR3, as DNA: TGTGCCAGCTCACCACCCTCCTCACAAATGCTAAACATTCAGTACTTC. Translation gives CASSPPSSQMLNIQYF.

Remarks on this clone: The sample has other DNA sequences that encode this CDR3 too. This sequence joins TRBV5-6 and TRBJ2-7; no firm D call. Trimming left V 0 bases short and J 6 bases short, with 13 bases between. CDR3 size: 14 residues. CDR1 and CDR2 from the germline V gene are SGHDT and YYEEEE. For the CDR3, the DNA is TGTGCCAGCAGCTTGGTCGGTAGCAGGCTCGAGCAGTACTTC. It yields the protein CASSLVGSRLEQYF.

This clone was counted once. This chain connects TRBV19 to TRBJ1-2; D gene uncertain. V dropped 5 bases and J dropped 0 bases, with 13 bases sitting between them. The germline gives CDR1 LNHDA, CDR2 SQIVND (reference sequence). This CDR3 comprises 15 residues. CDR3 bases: TGTGCCAGTAGTGGTGGGTCCGGAACTAACTATGGCTACACCTTC. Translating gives CASSGGSGTNYGYTF.

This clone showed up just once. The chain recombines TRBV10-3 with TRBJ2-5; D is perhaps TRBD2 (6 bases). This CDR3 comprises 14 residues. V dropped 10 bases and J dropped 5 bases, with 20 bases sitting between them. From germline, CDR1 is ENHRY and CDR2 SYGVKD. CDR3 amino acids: CATRLGEVWETQYF. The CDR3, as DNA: TGTGCCACCCGCCTAGGGGAGGTCTGGGAGACCCAGTACTTC.

The CDR3 here is CASSLLGAGTNEKLFF. The CDR3 nucleotides read TGCGCCAGCAGTTTGCTGGGGGCGGGGACTAATGAAAAACTGTTTTTT. The chain links TRBV5-1 to TRBJ1-4; D may be TRBD1 (6 bases). The CDR3 length is 16 residues. V was clipped by 5 bases and J by 2 bases, with 16 bases between them. CDR1 and CDR2 from the germline V gene are SGHRS and YFSETQ.

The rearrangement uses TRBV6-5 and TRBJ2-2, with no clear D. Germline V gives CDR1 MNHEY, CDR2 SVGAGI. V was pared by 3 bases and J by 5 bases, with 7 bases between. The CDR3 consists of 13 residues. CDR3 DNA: TGTGCCAGCAGTTATCTGGGAACCGGGGAGCTGTTTTTT. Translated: CASSYLGTGELFF.

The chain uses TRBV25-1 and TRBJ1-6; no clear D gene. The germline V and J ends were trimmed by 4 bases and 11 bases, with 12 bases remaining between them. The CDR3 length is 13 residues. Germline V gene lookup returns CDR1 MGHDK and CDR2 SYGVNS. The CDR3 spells CASSVGSEAPLHF. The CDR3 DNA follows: TGTGCCAGCAGTGTTGGATCAGAGGCACCCCTCCACTTT.

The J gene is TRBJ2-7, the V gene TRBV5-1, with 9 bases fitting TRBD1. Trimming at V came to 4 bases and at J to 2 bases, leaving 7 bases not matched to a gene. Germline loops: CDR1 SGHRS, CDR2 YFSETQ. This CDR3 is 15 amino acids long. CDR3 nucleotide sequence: TGCGCCAGCAGCACAAGACAGGGGGGGACCTACGAGCAGTACTTC. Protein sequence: CASSTRQGGTYEQYF.

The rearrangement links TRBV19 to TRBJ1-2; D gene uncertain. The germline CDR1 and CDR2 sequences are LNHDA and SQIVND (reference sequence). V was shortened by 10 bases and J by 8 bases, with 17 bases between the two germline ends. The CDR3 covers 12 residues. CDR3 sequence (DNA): TGTGCCACCAGGTCAGAGCTCCCGGGCTACACCTTC. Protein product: CATRSELPGYTF.

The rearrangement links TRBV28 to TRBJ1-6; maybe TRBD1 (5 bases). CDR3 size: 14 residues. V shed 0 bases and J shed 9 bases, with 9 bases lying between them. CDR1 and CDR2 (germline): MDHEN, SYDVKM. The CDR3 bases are TGTGCCAGCAGTTTATGGGGGGGTGGTTCACCCCTCCACTTT. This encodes CASSLWGGGSPLHF.

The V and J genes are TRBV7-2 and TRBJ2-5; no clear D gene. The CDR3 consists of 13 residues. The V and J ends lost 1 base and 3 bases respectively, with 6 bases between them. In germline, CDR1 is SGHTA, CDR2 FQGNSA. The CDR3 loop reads CASSLGLKETQYF. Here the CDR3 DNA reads TGTGCCAGCAGCTTAGGGCTCAAAGAGACCCAGTACTTC.

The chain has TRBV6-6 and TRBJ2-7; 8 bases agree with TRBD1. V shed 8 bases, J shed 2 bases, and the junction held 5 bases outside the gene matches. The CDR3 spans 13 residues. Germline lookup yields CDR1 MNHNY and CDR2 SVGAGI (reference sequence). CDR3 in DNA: TGTGCCAGCTATAAGGGACAGGCCTACGAGCAGTACTTC. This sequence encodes CASYKGQAYEQYF.

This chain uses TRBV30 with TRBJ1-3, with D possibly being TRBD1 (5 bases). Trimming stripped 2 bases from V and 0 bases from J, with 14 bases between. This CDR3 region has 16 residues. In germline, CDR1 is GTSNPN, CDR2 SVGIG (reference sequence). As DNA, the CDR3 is TGTGCCTGGAGTAGGGGACTTCTGACCTCTGGAAACACCATATATTTT. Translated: CAWSRGLLTSGNTIYF.

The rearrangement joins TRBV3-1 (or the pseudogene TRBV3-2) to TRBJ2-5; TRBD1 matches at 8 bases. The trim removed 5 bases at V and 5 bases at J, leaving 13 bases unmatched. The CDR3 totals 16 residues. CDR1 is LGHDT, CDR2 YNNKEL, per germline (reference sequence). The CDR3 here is CASSSKRQGLMETQYF. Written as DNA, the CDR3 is TGTGCCAGCAGCTCGAAGAGACAGGGGTTGATGGAGACCCAGTACTTC.

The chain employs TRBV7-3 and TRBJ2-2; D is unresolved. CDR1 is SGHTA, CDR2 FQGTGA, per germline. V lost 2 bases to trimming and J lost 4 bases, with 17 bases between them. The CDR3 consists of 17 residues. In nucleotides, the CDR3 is TGTGCCAGCAGCTTATCCAACTCCGCGGTAACCACCGGGGAGCTGTTTTTT. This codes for CASSLSNSAVTTGELFF.

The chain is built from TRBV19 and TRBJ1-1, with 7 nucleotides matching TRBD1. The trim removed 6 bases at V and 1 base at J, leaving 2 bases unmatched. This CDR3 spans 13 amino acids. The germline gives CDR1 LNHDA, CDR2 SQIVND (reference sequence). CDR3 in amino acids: CASRGQPNTEAFF. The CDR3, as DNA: TGTGCCAGTAGGGGACAGCCGAACACTGAAGCTTTCTTT.

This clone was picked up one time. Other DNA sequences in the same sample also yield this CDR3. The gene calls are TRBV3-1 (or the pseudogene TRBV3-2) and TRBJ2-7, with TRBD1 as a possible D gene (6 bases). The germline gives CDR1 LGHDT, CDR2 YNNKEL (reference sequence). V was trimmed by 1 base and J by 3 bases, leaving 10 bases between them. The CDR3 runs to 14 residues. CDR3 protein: CASSQAIQGYEQYF. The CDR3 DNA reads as TGTGCCAGCAGCCAAGCCATACAGGGCTACGAGCAGTACTTC.

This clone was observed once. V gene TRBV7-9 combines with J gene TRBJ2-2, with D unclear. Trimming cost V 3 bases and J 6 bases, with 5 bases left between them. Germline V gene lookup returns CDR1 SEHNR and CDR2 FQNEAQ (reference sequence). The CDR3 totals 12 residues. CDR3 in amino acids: CASSFSPGELFF. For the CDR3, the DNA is TGTGCCAGCAGCTTCTCCCCCGGGGAGCTGTTTTTT.

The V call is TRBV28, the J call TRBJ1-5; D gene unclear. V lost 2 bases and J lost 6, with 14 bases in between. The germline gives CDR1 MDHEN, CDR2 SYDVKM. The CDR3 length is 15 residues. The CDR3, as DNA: TGTGCCAGCAGTTTAGTAAAGTCGGTTACTCAGCCCCAGCATTTT. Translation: CASSLVKSVTQPQHF.

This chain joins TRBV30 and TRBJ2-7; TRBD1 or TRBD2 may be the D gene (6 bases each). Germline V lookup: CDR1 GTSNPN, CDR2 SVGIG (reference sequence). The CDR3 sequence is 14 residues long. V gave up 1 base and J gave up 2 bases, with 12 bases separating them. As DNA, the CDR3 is TGTGCCTGGAGTGATTGGGGGGCCGCCTACGAGCAGTACTTC. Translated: CAWSDWGAAYEQYF.

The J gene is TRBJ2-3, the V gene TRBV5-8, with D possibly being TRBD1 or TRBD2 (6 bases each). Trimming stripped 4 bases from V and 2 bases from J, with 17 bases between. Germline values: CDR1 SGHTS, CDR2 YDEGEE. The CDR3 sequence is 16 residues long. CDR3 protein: CASSPIWGADTDTQYF. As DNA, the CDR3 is TGTGCCAGCAGCCCTATATGGGGGGCAGACACAGATACGCAGTATTTT.

The DNA of the CDR3 is TGTGCCTGGAGTGATCCCCCGGGACCCAGCTCCTACGAGCAGTACTTC. This gives the protein CAWSDPPGPSSYEQYF. This chain links TRBV30 with TRBJ2-7; the D gene could be TRBD1 or TRBD2 (5 bases each). Germline CDR1 is GTSNPN and CDR2 is SVGIG (reference sequence). V was cut by 1 base and J by 0 bases, with 16 bases left in between. The CDR3 has 16 amino acids.

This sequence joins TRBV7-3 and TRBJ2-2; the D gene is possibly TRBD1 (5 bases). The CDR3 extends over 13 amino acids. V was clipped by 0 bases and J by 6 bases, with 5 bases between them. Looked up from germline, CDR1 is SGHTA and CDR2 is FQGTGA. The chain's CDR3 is CASSLTRAGELFF. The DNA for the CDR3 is TGTGCCAGCAGCTTAACCAGGGCCGGGGAGCTGTTTTTT.

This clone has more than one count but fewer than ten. CDR3 bases: TGTGCCAGTAGACCCAGGGGGACAGACTATGGCTACACCTTC. Translated: CASRPRGTDYGYTF. This chain uses TRBV19 with TRBJ1-2; the match to TRBD1 covers 7 bases. Germline V CDR1 and CDR2: LNHDA, SQIVND (reference sequence). V shed 6 bases, J shed 3 bases, and the junction held 7 bases outside the gene matches. The CDR3 contains 14 residues.

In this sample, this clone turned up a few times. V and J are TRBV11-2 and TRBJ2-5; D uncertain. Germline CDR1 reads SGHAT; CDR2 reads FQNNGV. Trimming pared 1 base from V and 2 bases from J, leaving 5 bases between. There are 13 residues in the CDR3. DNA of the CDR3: TGTGCCAGCAGCTTAGTGGGTCAAGAGACCCAGTACTTC. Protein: CASSLVGQETQYF.

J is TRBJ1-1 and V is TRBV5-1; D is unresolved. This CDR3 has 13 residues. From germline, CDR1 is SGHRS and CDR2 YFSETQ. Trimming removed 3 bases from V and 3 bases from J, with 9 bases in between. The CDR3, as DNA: TGCGCCAGCAGCTCCGTCCCGGACACTGAAGCTTTCTTT. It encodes CASSSVPDTEAFF.